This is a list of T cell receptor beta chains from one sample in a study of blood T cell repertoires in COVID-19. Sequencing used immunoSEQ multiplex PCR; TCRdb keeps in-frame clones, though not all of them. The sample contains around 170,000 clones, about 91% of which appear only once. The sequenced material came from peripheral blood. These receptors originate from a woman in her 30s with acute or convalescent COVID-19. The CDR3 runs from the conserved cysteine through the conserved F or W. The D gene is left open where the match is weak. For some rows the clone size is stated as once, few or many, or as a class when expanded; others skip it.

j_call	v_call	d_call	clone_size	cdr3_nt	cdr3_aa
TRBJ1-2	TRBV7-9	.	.	TGTGCCAGCAGCGGGCAGGGACTGGTCGATGGCTACACCTTC	CASSGQGLVDGYTF
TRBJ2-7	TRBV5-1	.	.	TGCGCCAGCAGCCCCCGCCAGGTAACGATAAGCGAGCAGTACTTC	CASSPRQVTISEQYF
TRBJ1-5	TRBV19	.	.	TGTGCCAGTAGTATCCCTAATCAGCCCCAGCATTTT	CASSIPNQPQHF
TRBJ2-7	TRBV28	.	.	TGTGCCAGCAGTTTAGAAGCCCCCGACGAGCAGTACTTC	CASSLEAPDEQYF
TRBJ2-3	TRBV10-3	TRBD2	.	TGTGCCATCAGGAGGGGACTAGCGGGAGGGCTAACAGATACGCAGTATTTT	CAIRRGLAGGLTDTQYF
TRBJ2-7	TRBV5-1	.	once	TGCGCCAGCAGCTCAGCCCGGGATTACGAGCAGTACTTC	CASSSARDYEQYF
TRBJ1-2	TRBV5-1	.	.	TGCGCCAGCAGCTTGCTTTCGCCAGCTAACTATGGCTACACCTTC	CASSLLSPANYGYTF
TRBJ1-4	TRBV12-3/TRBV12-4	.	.	TGTGCCAGCTGTCGGCGGGGGAATGAAAAACTGTTTTTT	CASCRRGNEKLFF
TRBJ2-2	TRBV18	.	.	TGTGCCAGCTCACGGGGGGACACCGGGGAGCTGTTTTTT	CASSRGDTGELFF
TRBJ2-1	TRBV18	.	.	TGTGCCAGCTCCCAGGATAGAAATGAGCAGTTCTTC	CASSQDRNEQFF
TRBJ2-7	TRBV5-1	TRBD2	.	TGCGCCAGCAGCTTTAGCGGGATCCCCTACGAGCAGTACTTC	CASSFSGIPYEQYF
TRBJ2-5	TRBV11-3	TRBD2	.	TGTGCCAGCAGCTCGATAGCGGGAGTTGAGACCCAGTACTTC	CASSSIAGVETQYF
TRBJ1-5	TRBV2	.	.	TGTGCCAGCAGTACCAGGGGTAGCAATCAGCCCCAGCATTTT	CASSTRGSNQPQHF
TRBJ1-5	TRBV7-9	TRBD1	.	TGTGCCAGCAGCTCCGGACAGGGTAGCAATCAGCCCCAGCATTTT	CASSSGQGSNQPQHF
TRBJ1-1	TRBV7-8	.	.	TGTGCCAGCAGCTTGGGGGGAGGGGTTATAAACACTGAAGCTTTCTTT	CASSLGGGVINTEAFF
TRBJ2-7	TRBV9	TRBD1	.	TGTGCCAGCAGCGAAACAGGGGCAGCATGGAACGAGCAGTACTTC	CASSETGAAWNEQYF
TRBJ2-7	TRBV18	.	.	TGTGCCAGCTCACCAAACACAGGGCGGTACGAGCAGTACTTC	CASSPNTGRYEQYF
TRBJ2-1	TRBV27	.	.	TGTGCCAGCAGTTTATCGAGGACGGCGATCGGAGGTCAGTTCTTC	CASSLSRTAIGGQFF
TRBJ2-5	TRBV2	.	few	TGTGCCAGCAGTGAAACCGGGACCCAGTACTTC	CASSETGTQYF
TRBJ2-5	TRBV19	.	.	TGTGCCAGTAGTAGGGCTAGCAGAGAGACCCAGTACTTC	CASSRASRETQYF
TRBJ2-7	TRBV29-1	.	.	TGCAGCGTCCAGACAGATTCCTACGAGCAGTACTTC	CSVQTDSYEQYF
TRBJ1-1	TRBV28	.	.	TGTGCCAGCACTATACAGCTGAACACTGAAGCTTTCTTT	CASTIQLNTEAFF
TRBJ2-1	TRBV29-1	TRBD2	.	TGCAGCGCTTCCGAATTAGCGGGAGTTTTTGATGAGCAGTTCTTC	CSASELAGVFDEQFF
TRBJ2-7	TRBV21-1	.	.	TGTGCCAGCAGCAACACGAGGGTCCGAGTCGGCTACGAGCAGTACTTC	CASSNTRVRVGYEQYF
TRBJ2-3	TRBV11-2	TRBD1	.	TGTGCCAGCAGCCCAGCCGGGACAGGGATAACAGATACGCAGTATTTT	CASSPAGTGITDTQYF
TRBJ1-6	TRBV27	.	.	TGTGCCAGCAGTTCCATTTATAATTCACCCCTCCACTTT	CASSSIYNSPLHF
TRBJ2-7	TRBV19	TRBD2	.	TGTGCCAGTAGCCCAGGACTAGCAGGCTACGAGCAGTACTTC	CASSPGLAGYEQYF
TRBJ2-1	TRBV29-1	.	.	TGCAGCGTACTTCCCACAGGGATTCCGGCGTTGAGCTCCTACAATGAGCAGTTCTTC	CSVLPTGIPALSSYNEQFF
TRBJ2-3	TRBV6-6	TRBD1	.	TGTGCCAGCAGAGGACAGGGCACAGATACGCAGTATTTT	CASRGQGTDTQYF
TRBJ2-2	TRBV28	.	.	TGTGCCAGCAGCCAAAAACTGACAGTGCCCGGGGAGCTGTTTTTT	CASSQKLTVPGELFF
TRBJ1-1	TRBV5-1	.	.	TGCGCCAGCAGCCCCGAGGGTTCCTATGAAGCTTTCTTT	CASSPEGSYEAFF
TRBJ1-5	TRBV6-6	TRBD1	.	TGTGCCAGCAGACGACAGGGTAGCAATCAGCCCCAGCATTTT	CASRRQGSNQPQHF
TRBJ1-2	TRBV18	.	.	TGTGCCAGCTCACCGAACTTTTGGGAGCGATGGGGCTATGGCTACACCTTC	CASSPNFWERWGYGYTF
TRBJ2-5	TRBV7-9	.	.	TGTGCCAGCAGCTTAGTTTCGTACAGCGAGACCCAGTACTTC	CASSLVSYSETQYF
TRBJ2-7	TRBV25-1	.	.	TGTGCCAGCAGCGAGGGACAATTCTACGAGCAGTACTTC	CASSEGQFYEQYF
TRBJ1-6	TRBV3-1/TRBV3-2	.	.	TGTGCCAGCAGCCAAGCGGGGGGGGATTCACCCCTCCACTTT	CASSQAGGDSPLHF
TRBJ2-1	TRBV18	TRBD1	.	TGTGCCAGCTCACTCACCGGGACAGGGGGCGTGGGGGAGCAGTTCTTC	CASSLTGTGGVGEQFF
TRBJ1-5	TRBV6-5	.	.	TGTGCCAGCAGTTACGGGGCAGCAAATCAGCCCCAGCATTTT	CASSYGAANQPQHF
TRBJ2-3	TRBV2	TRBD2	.	TGTGCCAGTTCATACGCGGGAGTCACAGATACGCAGTATTTT	CASSYAGVTDTQYF
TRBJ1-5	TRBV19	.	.	TGTGCCAGTAGTATAGGAGCCCAGGGCAATCAGCCCCAGCATTTT	CASSIGAQGNQPQHF
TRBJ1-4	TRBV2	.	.	TGTGCCAGCAGCGCCGACAGGTGGTATGAAAAACTGTTTTTT	CASSADRWYEKLFF
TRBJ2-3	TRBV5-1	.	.	TGCGCCAGCAGCCTAGGACAGACCACAGATACGCAGTATTTT	CASSLGQTTDTQYF
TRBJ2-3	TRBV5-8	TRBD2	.	TGTGCCAGCAGGCCCGCGGGAGCCGACACAGATACGCAGTATTTT	CASRPAGADTDTQYF
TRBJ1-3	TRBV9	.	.	TGTGCCAGCAGCGATCATCCCTCTGGAAACACCATATATTTT	CASSDHPSGNTIYF
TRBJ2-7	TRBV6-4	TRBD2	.	TGTGCCGGAAAAAATGGGGAGGGGACGGATAAAACCCTCTACGAGCAGTACTTC	CAGKNGEGTDKTLYEQYF
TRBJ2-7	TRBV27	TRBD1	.	TGTGCCAGCAGCCCCCCCGGGACAGGGCCCTACGAGCAGTACTTC	CASSPPGTGPYEQYF
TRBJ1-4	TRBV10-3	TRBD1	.	TGTGCCACTCGGGACAGGACTGCAACTAATGAAAAACTGTTTTTT	CATRDRTATNEKLFF
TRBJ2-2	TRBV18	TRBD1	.	TGTGCCAGCTCTCGGGACAGGTCGCCCGGGGAGCTGTTTTTT	CASSRDRSPGELFF
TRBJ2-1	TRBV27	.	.	TGTGCCACTCGTTTGTCTAGCAATGAGCAGTTCTTC	CATRLSSNEQFF
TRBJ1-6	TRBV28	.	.	TGTGCCAGCAGTTTAATCGGAGCACCCCTCCACTTT	CASSLIGAPLHF
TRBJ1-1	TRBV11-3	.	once	TGTGCCAGCAGCCGGGTCCTCACTGTGGGTAGCACTGAAGCTTTCTTT	CASSRVLTVGSTEAFF
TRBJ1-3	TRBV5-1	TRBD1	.	TGCGCCAGCAAGACAGGGCCCAGCTCTGGAAACACCATATATTTT	CASKTGPSSGNTIYF